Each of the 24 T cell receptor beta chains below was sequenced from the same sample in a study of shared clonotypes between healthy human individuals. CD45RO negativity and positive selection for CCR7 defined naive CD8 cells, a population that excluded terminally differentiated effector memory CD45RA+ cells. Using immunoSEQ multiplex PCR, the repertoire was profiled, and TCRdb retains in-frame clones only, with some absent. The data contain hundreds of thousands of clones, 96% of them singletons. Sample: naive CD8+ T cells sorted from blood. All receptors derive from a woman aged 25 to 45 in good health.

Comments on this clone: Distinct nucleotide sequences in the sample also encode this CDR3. The CDR3 reads CASSSGGAGNTIYF. The CDR3 DNA reads as TGTGCCAGCAGTTCAGGGGGAGCTGGAAACACCATATATTTT. The rearrangement uses TRBV27 and TRBJ1-3; 7 nucleotides agree with TRBD1. The CDR3 is 14 amino acids. The germline V gene has CDR1 MNHEY and CDR2 SMNVEV (reference sequence). V lost 4 bases and J lost 2; bases outside the gene matches: 2.

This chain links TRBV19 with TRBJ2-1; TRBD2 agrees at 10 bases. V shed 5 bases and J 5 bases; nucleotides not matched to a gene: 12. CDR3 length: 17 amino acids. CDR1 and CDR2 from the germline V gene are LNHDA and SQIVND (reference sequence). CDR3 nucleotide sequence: TGTGCCAGTAGTGAACTAGCGGGACCTAGGGGCGACAATGAGCAGTTCTTC. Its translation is CASSELAGPRGDNEQFF.

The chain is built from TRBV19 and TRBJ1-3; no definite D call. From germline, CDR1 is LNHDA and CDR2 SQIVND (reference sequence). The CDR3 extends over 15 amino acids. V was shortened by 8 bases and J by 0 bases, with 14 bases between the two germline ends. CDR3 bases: TGTGCCAGTGGACGTAGCGCAGGCTCTGGAAACACCATATATTTT. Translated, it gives CASGRSAGSGNTIYF. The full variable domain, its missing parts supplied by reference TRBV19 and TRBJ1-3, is DGGITQSPKYLFRKEGQNVTLSCEQNLNHDAMYWYRQDPGQGLRLIYYSQIVNDFQKGDIAEGYSVSREKKESFPLTVTSAQKNPTAFYLCASGRSAGSGNTIYFGEGSWLTVV.

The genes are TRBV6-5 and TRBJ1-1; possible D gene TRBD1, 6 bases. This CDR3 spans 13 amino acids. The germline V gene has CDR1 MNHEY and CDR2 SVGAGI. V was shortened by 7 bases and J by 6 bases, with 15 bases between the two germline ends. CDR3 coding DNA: TGTGCCAGCACAGGGGAGCATTGGTCTGAAGCTTTCTTT. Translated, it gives CASTGEHWSEAFF.

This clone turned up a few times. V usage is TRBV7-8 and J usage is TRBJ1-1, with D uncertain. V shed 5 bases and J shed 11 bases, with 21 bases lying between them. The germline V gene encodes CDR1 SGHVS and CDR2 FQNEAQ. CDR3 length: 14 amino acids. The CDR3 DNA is TGTGCCAGCAGCATTACCAGGACCGCTCAAGGGGCTTTCTTT. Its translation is CASSITRTAQGAFF.

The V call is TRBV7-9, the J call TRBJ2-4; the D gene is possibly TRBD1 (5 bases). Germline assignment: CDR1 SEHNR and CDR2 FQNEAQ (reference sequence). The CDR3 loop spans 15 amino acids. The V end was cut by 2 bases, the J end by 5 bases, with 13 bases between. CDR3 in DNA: TGTGCCAGCAGCTTAAGGCAGGGTAGGGAAAACATTCAGTACTTC. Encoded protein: CASSLRQGRENIQYF.

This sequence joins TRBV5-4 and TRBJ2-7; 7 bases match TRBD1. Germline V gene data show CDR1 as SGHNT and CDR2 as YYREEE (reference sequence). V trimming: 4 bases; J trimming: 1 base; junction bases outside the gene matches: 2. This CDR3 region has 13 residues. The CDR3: CASSMDRSYEQYF. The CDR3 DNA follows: TGTGCCAGCAGCATGGACAGGTCCTACGAGCAGTACTTC. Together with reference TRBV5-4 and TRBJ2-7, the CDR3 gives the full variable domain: ETGVTQSPTHLIKTRGQQVTLRCSSQSGHNTVSWYQQALGQGPQFIFQYYREEENGRGNFPPRFSGLQFPNYSSELNVNALELDDSALYLCASSMDRSYEQYFGPGTRLTVT.

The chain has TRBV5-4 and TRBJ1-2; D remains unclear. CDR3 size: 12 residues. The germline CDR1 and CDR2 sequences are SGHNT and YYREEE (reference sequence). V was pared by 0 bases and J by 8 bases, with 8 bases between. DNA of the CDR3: TGTGCCAGCAGCTTGGCAGGAAACGGCTACACCTTC. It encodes CASSLAGNGYTF.

CDR3 nucleotide sequence: TGTGCCAGCAGCTTAGCGTTGGGGCTAGCGGCCGTGTATTCCTACGAGCAGTACTTC. Amino acids: CASSLALGLAAVYSYEQYF. The chain employs TRBV7-9 and TRBJ2-7, with 7 bases identical to TRBD2. The V gene's germline CDR1 is SEHNR and CDR2 FQNEAQ (reference sequence). The CDR3 is 19 amino acids. V trimming: 0 bases; J trimming: 1 base; junction bases outside the gene matches: 15.

Written as DNA, the CDR3 is TGTGCCAGCAGTTTAAAGGGGACGGGGCAGTTCTTC. Its protein is CASSLKGTGQFF. The genes are TRBV28 and TRBJ2-1; D tentatively fits TRBD1 or TRBD2 (5 bases each). With 2 bases removed from V and 12 bases from J, the gap between germline ends came to 11 bases. The CDR3 runs to 12 residues. Germline V gene lookup returns CDR1 MDHEN and CDR2 SYDVKM.

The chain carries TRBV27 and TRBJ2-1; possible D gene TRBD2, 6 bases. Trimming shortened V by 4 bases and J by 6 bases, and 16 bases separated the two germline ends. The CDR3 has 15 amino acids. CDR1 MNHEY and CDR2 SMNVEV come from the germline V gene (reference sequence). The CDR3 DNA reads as TGTGCCAGCAGTTCAATCGACAGCGGGTCCAATGAGCAGTTCTTC. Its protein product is CASSSIDSGSNEQFF.

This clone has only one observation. CDR3 loop: CASSYIYGYTF. DNA of the CDR3: TGTGCCAGCAGTTACATCTATGGCTACACCTTC. The chain employs TRBV6-6 and TRBJ1-2, with D unresolved. Trimming left V 2 bases short and J 4 bases short, with 2 bases between. The CDR3 is made up of 11 amino acids. CDR1 and CDR2 (germline): MNHNY, SVGAGI (reference sequence).

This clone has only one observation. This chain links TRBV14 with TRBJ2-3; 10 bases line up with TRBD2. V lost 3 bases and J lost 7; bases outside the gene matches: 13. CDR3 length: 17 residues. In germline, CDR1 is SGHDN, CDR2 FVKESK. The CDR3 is CASSHLPASGSDHTQYF. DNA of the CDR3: TGTGCCAGCAGCCATCTCCCAGCTAGCGGGAGTGACCATACGCAGTATTTT.

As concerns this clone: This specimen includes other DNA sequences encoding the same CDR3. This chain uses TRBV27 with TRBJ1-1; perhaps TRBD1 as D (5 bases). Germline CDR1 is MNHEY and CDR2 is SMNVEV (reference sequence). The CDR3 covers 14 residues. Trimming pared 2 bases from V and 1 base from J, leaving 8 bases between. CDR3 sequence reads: CASSLAGSNTEAFF. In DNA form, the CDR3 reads TGTGCCAGCAGTTTAGCAGGGTCGAACACTGAAGCTTTCTTT.

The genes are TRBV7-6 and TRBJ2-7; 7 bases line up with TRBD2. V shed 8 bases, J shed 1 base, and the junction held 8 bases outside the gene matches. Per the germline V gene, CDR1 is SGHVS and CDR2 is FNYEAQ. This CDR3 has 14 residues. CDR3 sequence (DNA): TGTGCCAGCGCCCCAGCGGGACCTTCCTACGAGCAGTACTTC. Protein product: CASAPAGPSYEQYF. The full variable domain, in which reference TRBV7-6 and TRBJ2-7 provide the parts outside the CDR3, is GAGVSQSPRYKVTKRGQDVALRCDPISGHVSLYWYRQALGQGPEFLTYFNYEAQQDKSGLPNDRFSAERPEGSISTLTIQRTEQRDSAMYRCASAPAGPSYEQYFGPGTRLTVT.

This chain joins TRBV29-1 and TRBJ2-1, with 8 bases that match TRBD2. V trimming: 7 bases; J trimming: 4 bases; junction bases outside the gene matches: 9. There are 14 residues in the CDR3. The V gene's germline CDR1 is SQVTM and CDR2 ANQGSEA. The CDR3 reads CSARGSGMYNEQFF. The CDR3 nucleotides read TGCAGCGCGCGTGGTAGCGGGATGTACAATGAGCAGTTCTTC.

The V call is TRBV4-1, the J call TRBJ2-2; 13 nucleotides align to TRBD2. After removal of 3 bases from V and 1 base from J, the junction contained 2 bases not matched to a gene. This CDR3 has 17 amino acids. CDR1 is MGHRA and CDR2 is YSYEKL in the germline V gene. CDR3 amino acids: CASSHGLAGVNTGELFF. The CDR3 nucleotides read TGCGCCAGCAGCCATGGACTAGCGGGAGTGAACACCGGGGAGCTGTTTTTT.

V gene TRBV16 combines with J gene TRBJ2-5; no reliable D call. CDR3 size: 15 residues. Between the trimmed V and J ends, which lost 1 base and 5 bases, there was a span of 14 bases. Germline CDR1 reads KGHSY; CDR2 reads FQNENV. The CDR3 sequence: CASSQFGNKGETQYF. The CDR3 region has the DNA TGTGCCAGCAGCCAATTCGGTAATAAAGGGGAGACCCAGTACTTC.

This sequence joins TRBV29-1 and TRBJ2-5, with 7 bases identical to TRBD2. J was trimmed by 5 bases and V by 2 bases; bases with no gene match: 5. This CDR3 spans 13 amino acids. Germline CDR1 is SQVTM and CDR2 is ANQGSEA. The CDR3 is CSVETRGVETQYF. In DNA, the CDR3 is TGCAGCGTTGAAACCCGGGGGGTGGAGACCCAGTACTTC.

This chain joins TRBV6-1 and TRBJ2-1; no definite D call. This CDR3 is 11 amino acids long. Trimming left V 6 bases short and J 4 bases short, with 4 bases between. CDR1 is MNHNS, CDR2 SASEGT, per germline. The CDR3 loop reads CASRTYNEQFF. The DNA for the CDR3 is TGTGCCAGCAGGACGTACAATGAGCAGTTCTTC.

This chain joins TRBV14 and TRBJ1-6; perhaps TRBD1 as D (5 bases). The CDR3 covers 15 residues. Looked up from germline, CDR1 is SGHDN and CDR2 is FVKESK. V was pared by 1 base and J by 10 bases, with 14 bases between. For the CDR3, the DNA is TGTGCCAGCAGCCAAGTCGGTGGGACGGGATCACCCCTCCACTTT. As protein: CASSQVGGTGSPLHF.

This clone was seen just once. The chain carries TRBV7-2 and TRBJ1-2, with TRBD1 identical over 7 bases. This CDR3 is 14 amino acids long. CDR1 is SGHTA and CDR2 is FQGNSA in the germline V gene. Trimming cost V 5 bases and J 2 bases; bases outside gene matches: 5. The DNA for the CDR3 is TGTGCCAGCAGCCTGGACAGGAGCAACTATGGCTACACCTTC. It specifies CASSLDRSNYGYTF.

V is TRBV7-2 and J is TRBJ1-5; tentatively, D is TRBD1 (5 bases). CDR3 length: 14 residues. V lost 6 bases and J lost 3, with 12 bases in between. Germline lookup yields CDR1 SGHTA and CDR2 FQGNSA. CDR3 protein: CASSRDGANQPQHF. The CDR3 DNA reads TGTGCCAGCAGTCGGGACGGGGCCAATCAGCCCCAGCATTTT.

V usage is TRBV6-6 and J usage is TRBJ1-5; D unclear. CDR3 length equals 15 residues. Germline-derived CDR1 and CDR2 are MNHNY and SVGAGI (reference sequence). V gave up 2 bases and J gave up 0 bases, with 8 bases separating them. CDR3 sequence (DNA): TGTGCCAGCAGTTACGCGAGAAATAGCAATCAGCCCCAGCATTTT. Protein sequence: CASSYARNSNQPQHF.